The 15 T cell receptor beta chains below were found in one sample sequenced in a study of blood T cell repertoires in COVID-19. Assay used: immunoSEQ multiplex PCR; TCRdb lists only in-frame clones, some missing. The sample has approximately 92,000 clones; roughly 84% are singletons. The sequenced sample consisted of peripheral blood. All receptors derive from a man aged 70-80 years with active or convalescent COVID-19.

This chain links TRBV7-6 with TRBJ2-3; the D gene is possibly TRBD1 (6 bases). Germline V lookup: CDR1 SGHVS, CDR2 FNYEAQ. There are 14 residues in the CDR3. V was shortened by 4 bases and J by 4 bases, with 12 bases between the two germline ends. The CDR3 sequence: CASSSPDSADTQYF. For the CDR3, the DNA is TGTGCCAGCAGCTCGCCGGACAGCGCAGATACGCAGTATTTT.

The chain has TRBV5-1 and TRBJ2-7; 9 positions match TRBD2. Germline CDR1 reads SGHRS; CDR2 reads YFSETQ. The ends lost 2 bases at V and 2 bases at J; junction bases unmatched: 2. The CDR3 length is 14 residues. This chain's CDR3 is CASSFAGGPYEQYF. DNA for the CDR3: TGCGCCAGCAGCTTTGCGGGGGGGCCCTACGAGCAGTACTTC.

The V call is TRBV4-1, the J call TRBJ2-7, with 13 positions matching TRBD2. Germline-derived CDR1 and CDR2 are MGHRA and YSYEKL. V lost 0 bases to trimming and J lost 0 bases; unmatched junction nucleotides: 5. The CDR3 has 18 residues. CDR3 protein: CASSQDGTSGASSYEQYF. The CDR3 DNA reads TGCGCCAGCAGCCAAGATGGGACTAGCGGGGCTAGCTCCTACGAGCAGTACTTC.

This clone was observed a single time. J is TRBJ2-7 and V is TRBV5-1, with 10 bases fitting TRBD1. In germline, CDR1 is SGHRS, CDR2 YFSETQ. The length of the CDR3 is 16 residues. J gave up 2 bases and V 5 bases, and 10 bases lay outside the gene matches. CDR3 sequence: CASSVDPGTGAYEQYF. CDR3 DNA sequence: TGCGCCAGCAGTGTCGACCCCGGGACAGGGGCCTACGAGCAGTACTTC.

The gene calls are TRBV19 and TRBJ1-1; D perhaps matches TRBD1 (5 bases). The germline V gene encodes CDR1 LNHDA and CDR2 SQIVND (reference sequence). Trimming stripped 1 base from V and 2 bases from J, with 8 bases between. The CDR3 consists of 14 residues. CDR3 sequence reads: CASSIGRTNTEAFF. In nucleotides, the CDR3 is TGTGCCAGTAGTATAGGTCGGACAAACACTGAAGCTTTCTTT.

V is TRBV5-1 and J is TRBJ1-3; TRBD1 aligns across 7 bases. Unmatched junction bases numbered 6, after V lost 3 bases and J lost 0 bases. This CDR3 is 16 amino acids long. The germline gives CDR1 SGHRS, CDR2 YFSETQ. CDR3 region: CASSSQGLSSGNTIYF. The CDR3 nucleotides read TGCGCCAGCAGCTCACAGGGGCTAAGCTCTGGAAACACCATATATTTT. Full variable domain (remainder filled in from reference TRBV5-1 and TRBJ1-3): KAGVTQTPRYLIKTRGQQVTLSCSPISGHRSVSWYQQTPGQGLQFLFEYFSETQRNKGNFPGRFSGRQFSNSRSEMNVSTLELGDSALYLCASSSQGLSSGNTIYFGEGSWLTVV.

The chain recombines TRBV6-1 with TRBJ2-6; 14 bases are a match to TRBD2. J lost 4 bases, V lost 4 bases, and 3 bases had no gene match. In germline, CDR1 is MNHNS, CDR2 SASEGT. The CDR3 extends over 17 amino acids. The CDR3 DNA follows: TGTGCCAGCAGTGGACTAGCGGGGGGGCTCGGGGCCAACGTCCTGACTTTC. As protein: CASSGLAGGLGANVLTF.

The chain uses TRBV6-5 and TRBJ2-3; TRBD1 matches at 9 bases. The CDR3 loop spans 13 amino acids. V lost 6 bases to trimming and J lost 3 bases; unmatched junction nucleotides: 1. CDR1 MNHEY and CDR2 SVGAGI come from the germline V gene. As DNA, the CDR3 is TGTGCCAGCAGGGGGACAGGGACAGATACGCAGTATTTT. Translated, it gives CASRGTGTDTQYF.

CDR3 residues: CASSPPDRGITGELFF. The CDR3 DNA follows: TGTGCCAGCTCACCACCGGACAGGGGTATTACCGGGGAGCTGTTTTTT. The chain employs TRBV18 and TRBJ2-2, with 9 bases fitting TRBD1. Germline V CDR1 and CDR2: KGHSH, LQKENI. After removal of 0 bases from V and 5 bases from J, the junction contained 4 bases not matched to a gene. The CDR3 has 16 amino acids. The whole variable domain, remainder taken from reference TRBV18 and TRBJ2-2, is NAGVMQNPRHLVRRRGQEARLRCSPMKGHSHVYWYRQLPEEGLKFMVYLQKENIIDESGMPKERFSAEFPKEGPSILRIQQVVRGDSAAYFCASSPPDRGITGELFFGEGSRLTVL.

V and J are TRBV2 and TRBJ1-3, with D possibly TRBD1 on 6 matching bases. Germline CDR1 and CDR2: SNHLY and FYNNEI. V lost 6 bases to trimming and J lost 0 bases, with 12 bases between them. This CDR3 is built from 15 residues. CDR3: CASRAGQSSGNTIYF. The CDR3 nucleotides are TGTGCCAGCAGAGCGGGACAAAGCTCTGGAAACACCATATATTTT.

The V gene is TRBV13, the J gene TRBJ1-2; D is unresolved. CDR1 is PRHDT and CDR2 is FYEKMQ in the germline V gene (reference sequence). CDR3 length: 12 residues. Trimming took off 2 bases at V and 3 bases at J, with 4 bases between the two ends. The CDR3 region has the DNA TGTGCCAGCAGCTTACAGGACTATGGCTACACCTTC. Its protein is CASSLQDYGYTF.

J is TRBJ1-1 and V is TRBV7-8; TRBD1 matches 8 bases. Looked up from germline, CDR1 is SGHVS and CDR2 is FQNEAQ. The V gene end was trimmed by 5 bases and the J gene end by 4 bases; junction bases not matched to a gene: 6. The CDR3 covers 14 residues. CDR3 nucleotide sequence: TGTGCCAGCAGCACGGACAGGGCGGGCACTGAAGCTTTCTTT. It encodes CASSTDRAGTEAFF.

The J gene is TRBJ1-1, the V gene TRBV28, with 9 nucleotides matching TRBD1. V lost 6 bases to trimming and J lost 3 bases; unmatched junction nucleotides: 2. CDR3 length: 13 residues. Germline CDR1 and CDR2: MDHEN and SYDVKM. The CDR3 DNA reads as TGTGCCAGCAGAGACAGGGGGTACACTGAAGCTTTCTTT. Amino acid sequence: CASRDRGYTEAFF. Full variable domain (rest looked up from reference TRBV28 and TRBJ1-1): DVKVTQSSRYLVKRTGEKVFLECVQDMDHENMFWYRQDPGLGLRLIYFSYDVKMKEKGDIPEGYSVSREKKERFSLILESASTNQTSMYLCASRDRGYTEAFFGQGTRLTVV.

This chain connects TRBV4-1 to TRBJ1-6; TRBD1 matches 7 bases. V gave up 2 bases and J gave up 7 bases; unmatched junction bases: 2. The CDR3 contains 14 residues. Looked up from germline, CDR1 is MGHRA and CDR2 is YSYEKL. CDR3 sequence (DNA): TGCGCCAGCAGCCAACAGGGGGGCAATTCACCCCTCCACTTT. This sequence encodes CASSQQGGNSPLHF.

This chain links TRBV15 with TRBJ1-2; the D gene is possibly TRBD1 (6 bases). V gave up 5 bases and J gave up 4 bases, with 14 bases separating them. The CDR3 contains 14 residues. Germline CDR1 and CDR2: LNHNV and YYDKDF (reference sequence). The CDR3 sequence is CATSGTRGRYGYTF. The DNA for the CDR3 is TGTGCCACCAGCGGAACCAGGGGACGCTATGGCTACACCTTC.